The text below deals with one T cell receptor (beta chain). Its specificity is not known. The data originate from a study of T-cell reconstitution after alpha-beta-depleted transplantation in children. Whole-study findings and limits: Diversity of TCRbeta at day 60 was high in some patients, arising from surviving recipient T cells and thymic progenitors. Reportedly, alpha-beta T cells present about two months post-transplant originated from several hundred expanded clones of graft origin. It was newly produced T cells that mostly accounted for T-cell counts and diversity one year after transplant.

Germline CDR1 and CDR2: MDHEN and SYDVKM. This CDR3 comprises 13 residues. V lost 4 bases to trimming and J lost 8 bases, with 9 bases between them. Researchers prepared the TCRbeta library using unique molecular identifiers, the study reports. TCRdb itself ran the PCR reads through MiXCR, one entry per CDR3 protein. The top ten clones hold approximately 39% of a sample with 450,000 to 700,000 distinct CDR3 sequences, 27% of them seen once. Sample: PBMCs, taken before TCRalphabeta/CD19-depleted stem cell transplant. This receptor was taken from a boy under three years old with Wiskott-Aldrich syndrome, due to receive a stem cell transplant. The V and J genes are TRBV28 and TRBJ1-6; D perhaps matches TRBD1 (5 bases). CDR3 region: CASSWQGDSPLHF. DNA of the CDR3: TGTGCCAGCAGTTGGCAGGGTGATTCACCCCTCCACTTT.